This TCR beta chain was identified in a study of shared clonotypes between healthy human individuals. J was trimmed by 2 bases and V by 6 bases; bases with no gene match: 9. Germline V gene sequence: CDR1 MNHEY, CDR2 SMNVEV (reference sequence). The CDR3 covers 15 residues. Here immunoSEQ multiplex PCR was the method, and the copy in TCRdb shows in-frame clones only, minus some. The sample holds roughly 2,300,000 clones, around 90% seen once. The sequence was obtained from a man aged 18 to 30 in good health. Some clones in this sample may be carry-over from other donors' samples. Source material: naive CD4+ T cells from PBMCs. Subset in this sample: CD45RA+ positively selected. The rearrangement joins TRBV27 to TRBJ1-2; 7 bases align to TRBD1. DNA for the CDR3: TGTGCCAGCAGCCCGGACAGGCTATTCAACTATGGCTACACCTTC. This codes for CASSPDRLFNYGYTF.